The T cell receptor beta chain under discussion was sequenced for a study of blood T cells in healthy people across ages. This clonotype was seen only a few times. V was pared by 8 bases and J by 1 base, with 3 bases of the junction left unmatched. There are 14 residues in the CDR3. Germline assignment: CDR1 ENHRY and CDR2 SYGVKD. A second PCR of 7 to 11 cycles used a sample-barcoded 5' primer and a J-beta primer mix. TCRdb re-called the 5' RACE reads with MiXCR, one entry per CDR3 protein. The data show under 2,000,000 distinct CDR3 sequences, less than 50% seen once. The clonotype was recovered from a woman aged 40 to 50 in good health. The genes are TRBV10-3 and TRBJ2-3; 10 nucleotides align to TRBD2. Sequencing was done on a sample of blood. The CDR3, as DNA: TGTGCCATCGGGCTAGCGGGGGGCACAGATACGCAGTATTTT. It translates to CAIGLAGGTDTQYF.